This note documents a single T cell receptor (beta chain) sequence. The antigen is unknown. These data belong to a study of T cell responses to AZD1222 COVID-19 vaccine. Study outcomes and limitations: Compared with day 0, the breadth and depth of the Spike-specific TCR repertoire rose significantly after two doses of AZD1222.

Some clones are missing from TCRdb's copy, which holds only in-frame ones; the method was immunoSEQ multiplex PCR. Among tens of thousands of clones listed, 90% to 95% were seen once. V was clipped by 1 base and J by 4 bases, with 10 bases between them. The germline gives CDR1 LNHDA, CDR2 SQIVND (reference sequence). The CDR3 is 14 amino acids. This rearrangement joins TRBV19 to TRBJ2-5; either TRBD1 or TRBD2 may supply D (5 bases each). This TCR was sampled from an adult in good health. Sequencing was performed on peripheral blood, taken on day 0 of MenACWY control vaccination. CDR3 sequence: CASSIGLGTETQYF. DNA of the CDR3: TGTGCCAGTAGTATAGGTTTGGGGACAGAGACCCAGTACTTC.